The subject of this entry is one T cell receptor (beta chain). This sample was included in a study of blood T cell repertoires in COVID-19. Study overall: Material from acute and convalescent COVID-19 was sourced from the United States, Italy and Spain. PBMCs, B-cell-depleted T cells, or T cells provided the cDNA or gDNA that made up the material.

Under the authors' procedure: Amplification from reference gene primers served as the basis for estimated nucleated cell counts. Libraries were prepared by immunoSEQ multiplex PCR; TCRdb keeps only in-frame clonotypes and omits some of them. That table is the source of V, J and clone size, and D and trimming were worked out from the DNA. The profile shows some 100,000 clones, around 90% of them singletons. The CDR3 length is 16 residues. The germline CDR1 and CDR2 sequences are LGHDT and YNNKEL (reference sequence). V was pared by 8 bases and J by 1 base, with 10 bases of the junction left unmatched.

The TCR was taken from a woman between 55 and 75 years old with acute or convalescent COVID-19. V usage is TRBV3-1 (or the pseudogene TRBV3-2) and J usage is TRBJ1-5; 8 bases match TRBD1. The sample consisted of peripheral blood. CDR3 sequence reads: CASGPGGAVSNQPQHF. CDR3 in DNA: TGTGCCAGCGGACCAGGGGGCGCCGTAAGCAATCAGCCCCAGCATTTT.